This entry is about one TCR beta chain. Its antigen is undetermined. In germline, CDR1 is SEHNR, CDR2 FQNEAQ (reference sequence). The CDR3 is made up of 15 amino acids. Trimming removed 5 bases from V and 6 bases from J; junction bases left unmatched: 10. The sample belongs to a study of beta chain features in type 1 diabetes. Study results and limitations: TCRB CDR3 length was moderately but significantly reduced in all four CD4+ subsets of Type 1 diabetes patients.

Sorting with CD45RO/CCR7/CD25/CD127/CD95/CD27 yielded naive, central memory, regulatory and stem-like memory CD4+ cells. Sort purity for all populations was recorded as exceeding 98%. The whole isolated RNA underwent reverse transcription, so sequencing captured expressed TCRB transcripts. The protocol was immunoSEQ multiplex PCR, while the TCRdb copy is restricted to in-frame clones and leaves out a portion. The sample comprises hundreds of thousands of clones, roughly 10% of which are singletons, and roughly 0.017% rests with the top ten. The chain uses TRBV7-9 and TRBJ1-1; TRBD1 aligns across 9 bases. This TCR came from a man aged 25-45 years with type 1 diabetes. The sample was naive CD4+ T cells from blood. In DNA form, the CDR3 reads TGTGCCAGCAGCCCCCGTTTGGACAGGGGTTCTGAAGCTTTCTTT. This gives the protein CASSPRLDRGSEAFF.